This T cell receptor (beta chain) was retrieved from a study of cytomegalovirus exposure and HLA in healthy donors. Background on the study: The same platform used for the 600 to 750 first-cohort repertoires was also used for the 120 or so validation repertoires, as a later analysis reported.

Study outcomes and limitations: According to the study, roughly 160 TCR beta chains were cytomegalovirus-associated.

Points on this clone: As yet, its antigen is unknown.

CDR3 length equals 13 residues. The germline gives CDR1 MNHEY, CDR2 SVGAGI. The germline V and J ends were trimmed by 6 bases and 9 bases, with 17 bases remaining between them. Sequencing was performed with immunoSEQ multiplex PCR; in TCRdb, only in-frame clones are kept and a portion is missing. Seen here are some 170,000 clones, around 92% observed once, and the top ten hold over 9%. The chain has TRBV6-5 and TRBJ2-5; possibly TRBD1 for D (6 bases). The sequence was obtained from a woman aged 18-30 years in good health and CMV-seropositive. Sequenced input: PBMCs. CDR3 residues: CASSSNPQGSQYF. CDR3 in DNA: TGTGCCAGCAGCTCCAATCCACAGGGCTCCCAGTACTTC.